This T cell receptor (beta chain) is from a study of vaccination and CD4 T cells after COVID-19. Overall study: The post-vaccine samples came a median 72 days after dose two (range 14 to 241).

Sequencing of DNA taken from cultured CD4+ T cells relied on the Oncomine TCR Beta short-read assay. TCRdb passed the PCR reads through MiXCR, listing each CDR3 protein once. The table records 9,500 to 13,000 distinct CDR3 sequences, 26% of them present only once. With respect to this clonotype: No antigen is known for it.

Deletions cut 0 bases from V and 1 base from J, with 9 bases between. Germline V CDR1 and CDR2: DFQATT, SNEGSKA (reference sequence). The CDR3 totals 14 residues. Treatment meaning: 10-day PBMC culture with coronavirus spike peptide pools or control peptides (ViraFEST assay). The TCR was taken from a human donor who received a COVID-19 vaccine. The chain carries TRBV20-1 and TRBJ1-1; unclear D gene. Specimen: CD4+ T cells from blood, cultured in vitro, collected before SARS-CoV-2 vaccination. For the CDR3, the DNA is TGCAGTGCTAGAGATCAGGTCTCGAACACTGAAGCTTTCTTT. Its translation is CSARDQVSNTEAFF.